Listed here is a single T cell receptor (beta chain). The antigen is not known. CDR1 is DFQATT, CDR2 SNEGSKA, per germline (reference sequence). V gave up 4 bases and J gave up 10 bases, with 11 bases separating them. The CDR3 has 11 residues. The sample comes from a study of blood T cells in healthy people across ages. A J-beta primer mix and a sample-barcoded 5' primer were used in a second PCR of roughly 6 to 11 cycles. TCRdb used MiXCR to reprocess the 5' RACE reads, holding one entry per CDR3 protein. The sample has approximately 1.5 million distinct CDR3 sequences; approximately 32% are singletons. Points from the study as a whole: Higher diversity, along with more naive CD4+ cells, distinguished long-lived donors from aged donors.

Individuals who donated were healthy Caucasians from Russia aged about 6 to 100. This chain uses TRBV20-1 with TRBJ2-1; D is undetermined. This clonotype originated in a woman under 40 in good health. Sample: blood. In DNA form, the CDR3 reads TGCAGTGCTATCTCCGTGGCGGAGCAGTTCTTC. Its translation: CSAISVAEQFF.